The entry that follows covers one T cell receptor (beta chain) sequence. Preparation of TRB cDNA libraries relied on 5' RACE carrying UMI labels. TCRdb re-called the 5' RACE reads; one entry per CDR3 protein, DNA not given. The sample holds about 130,000 distinct CDR3 sequences. The sample is drawn from a study of CXCR3-negative and CXCR3-positive naive CD8 T cells. Naive CD8+ T cells showed a CD45RO-CCR7+CD27+CD95- phenotype. Sequencing was carried out using naive CXCR3- CD8+ T cells from blood. Subset: CD45RO-CCR7+CD27+CD95- naive CD8+ T cells lacking CXCR3 (TNR3-). This sequence originates from a human donor in good health. Some clones in this sample may be carry-over from other donors' samples.

CDR3 amino acids: CSVGGQLDEAFF. The genes are TRBV29-1 and TRBJ1-1; TCRdb outputs TRBD1, but without DNA this stays unchecked. CDR1 is SQVTM and CDR2 is ANQGSEA in the germline V gene. The CDR3 contains 12 residues. The full variable domain, in which reference TRBV29-1 and TRBJ1-1 provide the parts outside the CDR3, is SAVISQKPSRDICQRGTSLTIQCQVDSQVTMMFWYRQQPGQSLTLIATANQGSEATYESGFVIDKFPISRPNLTFSTLTVSNMSPEDSSIYLCSVGGQLDEAFFGQGTRLTVV.